The clone carrying this T cell receptor beta chain was seen a handful of times. This entry comes from a study of sequential checkpoint blockade in melanoma. The germline V gene encodes CDR1 LNHDA and CDR2 SQIVND (reference sequence). The CDR3 has 13 amino acids. Trimming took 6 bases from V and 9 from J, leaving 14 bases between them. The assay was immunoSEQ multiplex PCR, and TCRdb's table has in-frame clones only and misses some. The sample shows about 2,100 clones, 15% to 20% of them seen only once. The treatment: randomized to nivolumab then ipilimumab (arm A) or the reverse (arm B). The chain has TRBV19 and TRBJ1-4; TRBD1 might be the D (5 bases). The receptor's source is a human donor with melanoma. Sequences were derived from tumor tissue (inferred from file names), sampled from a patient given nivolumab and ipilimumab in sequence. The CDR3 region has the DNA TGTGCCAGTAGCGATGAAGGGGTGAAAAAACTGTTTTTT. This sequence encodes CASSDEGVKKLFF.